Listed below are T cell receptor beta chains from one sample, sequenced in a study of chemoradiotherapy in HPV16-positive cancers. The protocol was immunoSEQ multiplex PCR, while the TCRdb copy is restricted to in-frame clones and leaves out a portion. The repertoire holds 3,400 or so clones, around nine tenths seen once, with 5% to 6% in the top ten. The input for sequencing was tumor tissue, taken from a patient who underwent chemoradiotherapy. These receptors were obtained from a human donor with HPV-associated anogenital cancer. CDR3s include the opening cysteine and the closing phenylalanine or tryptophan. D genes are given only for firm matches. Clone size is stated in some rows and not others, as once, few, many or a class when expanded.

abundance,len,d_gene,j_gene,v_gene,CDR3aa,CDR3nt
-,14,TRBD1,TRBJ2-5,TRBV7-3,CASSRDRGEETQYF,TGTGCCAGCAGCCGGGACAGGGGAGAAGAGACCCAGTACTTC
once,14,TRBD1,TRBJ1-4,TRBV11-3,CASSPGTGFEKLFF,TGTGCCAGCAGTCCCGGGACAGGGTTTGAAAAACTGTTTTTT
-,16,-,TRBJ2-3,TRBV7-3,CASSLSMGAGEDTQYF,TGTGCCAGCAGCCTCTCCATGGGAGCGGGTGAAGATACGCAGTATTTT
-,16,-,TRBJ2-3,TRBV5-8,CASSSAGLADTDTQYF,TGTGCCAGCAGCTCGGCGGGGCTAGCCGACACAGATACGCAGTATTTT
few,14,-,TRBJ1-5,TRBV6-1,CASSLQDSNQPQHF,TGTGCCAGCAGTCTTCAGGATAGCAATCAGCCCCAGCATTTT
-,13,-,TRBJ2-7,TRBV6-5,CASSRGSAHEQYF,TGTGCCAGCAGCCGCGGGTCTGCCCACGAGCAGTACTTC
-,14,-,TRBJ2-3,TRBV27,CASGRGIIPDTQYF,TGTGCCAGCGGTCGCGGGATCATCCCAGATACGCAGTATTTT
-,14,-,TRBJ2-6,TRBV18,CASSPPSGANVLTF,TGTGCCAGCTCACCACCCTCTGGGGCCAACGTCCTGACTTTC
-,16,TRBD1,TRBJ2-5,TRBV18,CASSPPGTGSGETQYF,TGTGCCAGCTCACCACCCGGGACAGGGTCCGGGGAGACCCAGTACTTC
once,13,-,TRBJ1-1,TRBV7-8,CASRLTDTNEAFF,TGTGCCAGCAGGCTTACAGATACAAATGAAGCTTTCTTT
-,16,-,TRBJ2-7,TRBV7-8,CASSLGPGASDYEQYF,TGTGCCAGCAGCTTAGGACCCGGGGCGTCGGACTACGAGCAGTACTTC
-,16,TRBD2,TRBJ2-7,TRBV28,CASSQYGGGGRYEQYF,TGTGCCAGCAGCCAATATGGCGGGGGGGGACGGTACGAGCAGTACTTC
-,15,-,TRBJ1-3,TRBV7-2,CASSLGGGAKTTIYF,TGTGCCAGCAGCTTAGGGGGAGGGGCTAAGACCACCATATATTTT
-,15,TRBD2,TRBJ2-5,TRBV7-9,CASSAGTIFQETQYF,TGTGCCAGCAGTGCCGGGACTATCTTTCAAGAGACCCAGTACTTC
-,15,-,TRBJ2-1,TRBV4-3,CASSQVLAPYNEQFF,TGCGCCAGCAGCCAGGTTCTTGCCCCCTACAATGAGCAGTTCTTC
-,16,TRBD2,TRBJ2-7,TRBV27,CASSFSYSGRSNEQYF,TGTGCCAGCAGTTTCAGTTATAGCGGGAGGTCCAACGAGCAGTACTTC
once,13,-,TRBJ2-3,TRBV7-8,CASRLTGTDTQYF,TGTGCCAGCAGACTTACAGGGACAGATACGCAGTATTTT
-,18,TRBD2,TRBJ2-1,TRBV7-3,CASSLLPLAGGSYNEQFF,TGTGCCAGCAGCTTACTCCCACTAGCGGGAGGCTCCTACAATGAGCAGTTCTTC
-,19,TRBD1,TRBJ1-5,TRBV5-8,CASSRRTGGAGYSNQPQHF,TGTGCCAGCAGCAGGAGGACAGGGGGCGCGGGTTATAGCAATCAGCCCCAGCATTTT
-,15,TRBD1,TRBJ2-1,TRBV4-1,CASSHGQGAYNEQFF,TGCGCCAGCAGCCACGGACAGGGGGCTTACAATGAGCAGTTCTTC
-,18,TRBD2,TRBJ2-1,TRBV19,CASSRPGTSGRIYNEQFF,TGTGCCAGTAGTCGTCCCGGGACTAGCGGGAGAATCTACAATGAGCAGTTCTTC
once,14,-,TRBJ1-1,TRBV18,CASSRLQRISEAFF,TGTGCCAGCTCCCGGCTTCAGCGCATATCTGAAGCTTTCTTT
-,14,-,TRBJ1-1,TRBV6-6,CASSRSRLNTEAFF,TGTGCCAGCAGTCGGTCGCGGTTGAACACTGAAGCTTTCTTT
-,14,-,TRBJ2-2,TRBV7-9,CASSLDSSTGELFF,TGTGCCAGCAGCTTGGACAGTTCCACCGGGGAGCTGTTTTTT
-,14,TRBD2,TRBJ2-7,TRBV5-1,CASSGGTSGYEQYF,TGCGCCAGCAGCGGCGGGACTAGCGGCTACGAGCAGTACTTC
-,16,-,TRBJ2-7,TRBV7-8,CASSLAWGQGAGEQYF,TGTGCCAGCAGCTTAGCGTGGGGACAAGGGGCCGGCGAGCAGTACTTC
-,13,-,TRBJ2-7,TRBV5-1,CASSFPPNSEQYF,TGCGCCAGCAGCTTCCCGCCCAACTCCGAGCAGTACTTC
-,13,-,TRBJ2-3,TRBV7-6,CASSSEGTDTQYF,TGTGCCAGCAGCTCCGAGGGCACAGATACGCAGTATTTT
-,15,TRBD1,TRBJ2-7,TRBV4-3,CASSQGDRGSYEQYF,TGCGCCAGCAGCCAAGGGGACAGGGGGTCCTACGAGCAGTACTTC
-,16,TRBD1,TRBJ1-1,TRBV12-5,CASGLTTGQGNTEAFF,TGTGCTAGTGGTTTAACGACGGGACAGGGGAACACTGAAGCTTTCTTT
-,15,-,TRBJ2-2,TRBV7-6,CASSLSRQNTGELFF,TGTGCCAGCAGCTTAAGTCGTCAGAACACCGGGGAGCTGTTTTTT
-,14,-,TRBJ2-2,TRBV25-1,CASTGDYDTGELFF,TGTGCCAGCACGGGGGATTACGACACCGGGGAGCTGTTTTTT
-,15,-,TRBJ2-1,TRBV28,CASSSLTPSQNEQFF,TGTGCCAGCAGTTCCCTGACCCCCTCCCAGAATGAGCAGTTCTTC
-,18,TRBD2,TRBJ2-5,TRBV11-3,CASSPYAGELSGRETQYF,TGTGCCAGCAGCCCTTACGCCGGCGAATTGAGCGGGAGAGAGACCCAGTACTTC
-,16,-,TRBJ2-7,TRBV11-3,CASSDLRRRSSYEQYF,TGTGCCAGCAGCGACTTACGGCGGAGGAGCTCCTACGAGCAGTACTTC
-,13,TRBD2,TRBJ2-7,TRBV30,CAWLAGPSYEQYF,TGTGCCTGGCTAGCGGGGCCTTCCTACGAGCAGTACTTC
-,15,TRBD2,TRBJ2-7,TRBV6-6,CASSLTSGSPYEQYF,TGTGCCAGCAGTCTGACTAGCGGGAGCCCCTACGAGCAGTACTTC
-,13,-,TRBJ1-2,TRBV30,CAWSPSRIYGYTF,TGTGCCTGGAGTCCCTCCCGGATATATGGCTACACCTTC
once,15,-,TRBJ2-3,TRBV18,CASSPAGLDGDTQYF,TGTGCCAGCTCACCCGCGGGCCTGGATGGAGATACGCAGTATTTT
-,15,-,TRBJ2-7,TRBV19,CASSGQAGRVYEQYF,TGTGCCAGTAGTGGGCAGGCGGGAAGAGTCTACGAGCAGTACTTC
-,15,-,TRBJ1-1,TRBV11-2,CASSSNLIWNTEAFF,TGTGCCAGCAGCTCCAACCTAATTTGGAACACTGAAGCTTTCTTT
-,14,TRBD2,TRBJ2-2,TRBV9,CASSVGGGTGELFF,TGTGCCAGCAGCGTTGGGGGGGGTACCGGGGAGCTGTTTTTT
once,15,-,TRBJ1-2,TRBV5-1,CASSLVGRRDYGYTF,TGCGCCAGCAGCTTGGTGGGCAGGAGGGACTATGGCTACACCTTC
-,14,TRBD2,TRBJ2-7,TRBV7-9,CASSSRLASYEQYF,TGTGCCAGCAGCTCGCGACTAGCCTCCTACGAGCAGTACTTC
-,14,-,TRBJ2-6,TRBV9,CASSVAVGANVLTF,TGTGCCAGCAGCGTAGCAGTTGGGGCCAACGTCCTGACTTTC
-,18,TRBD2,TRBJ2-1,TRBV5-1,CASSLKGRPGLVFPEQFF,TGCGCCAGCAGCTTGAAGGGGCGACCGGGACTAGTCTTCCCTGAGCAGTTCTTC
-,14,-,TRBJ2-7,TRBV4-2,CASSPGLTAYEQYF,TGTGCCAGCAGCCCGGGGCTCACGGCCTACGAGCAGTACTTC
-,15,-,TRBJ2-1,TRBV7-9,CASSLGQIDYNEQFF,TGTGCCAGCAGCCTTGGACAGATTGACTACAATGAGCAGTTCTTC
-,16,TRBD1,TRBJ2-1,TRBV9,CASRRGWEQGEGEQFF,TGTGCCAGCAGGAGGGGATGGGAACAGGGGGAAGGTGAGCAGTTCTTC
-,13,-,TRBJ1-2,TRBV15,CATSREEGDGYTF,TGTGCCACCAGCAGGGAAGAGGGGGATGGCTACACCTTC
-,13,-,TRBJ2-7,TRBV5-6,CASSLGAFREQYF,TGTGCCAGCAGCCTTGGGGCATTCAGGGAGCAGTACTTC
-,13,-,TRBJ2-7,TRBV19,CASSIGGRTEQYF,TGTGCCAGTAGTATCGGGGGGCGAACCGAGCAGTACTTC
once,16,TRBD2,TRBJ2-7,TRBV7-8,CASSFGTSGTSYEQYF,TGTGCCAGCAGCTTCGGGACTAGCGGGACTAGTTACGAGCAGTACTTC
-,14,TRBD2,TRBJ2-7,TRBV27,CASSGLAGGFEQYF,TGTGCCAGCAGTGGACTAGCGGGAGGGTTCGAGCAGTACTTC